The 16 T cell receptor beta chains below all came from one sample that was sequenced in a study of cytomegalovirus exposure and HLA in healthy donors. The PCR contained 60 Vbeta and 13 Jbeta primers. This table comes from immunoSEQ multiplex PCR, and its TCRdb copy is limited to in-frame clones, with some not included. The sample holds 120,000 to 150,000 clones, about 80% seen once. Source material: PBMCs. The receptor set was obtained from a male donor in good health and CMV-seropositive.

The genes are TRBV27 and TRBJ2-1, with TRBD2 as a possible D gene (6 bases). The CDR3 totals 14 residues. V was shortened by 2 bases and J by 10 bases, with 15 bases between the two germline ends. Germline V gene data show CDR1 as MNHEY and CDR2 as SMNVEV (reference sequence). CDR3 in amino acids: CASSLGRRLGEQFF. CDR3 DNA sequence: TGTGCCAGCAGTTTAGGTAGGAGACTAGGGGAGCAGTTCTTC.

The chain carries TRBV30 and TRBJ2-3, with 7 bases fitting TRBD1. This CDR3 has 15 amino acids. Germline V lookup: CDR1 GTSNPN, CDR2 SVGIG (reference sequence). V gave up 4 bases and J gave up 0 bases; unmatched junction bases: 7. DNA of the CDR3: TGTGCCTGGAACCTCCGGGACAGAAGCACAGATACGCAGTATTTT. Protein product: CAWNLRDRSTDTQYF.

This clone was seen just once. The CDR3 loop reads CASSQAGGLGGYNEQFF. The CDR3 nucleotides read TGCGCCAGCAGCCAAGCGGGAGGTCTGGGGGGATACAATGAGCAGTTCTTC. The chain employs TRBV4-3 and TRBJ2-1; 7 bases line up with TRBD2. CDR1 LGHNA and CDR2 YSLEER come from the germline V gene. The CDR3 is 17 residues long. Trimming cost V 1 base and J 4 bases; bases outside gene matches: 10.

The chain combines TRBV6-1 with TRBJ1-6; 8 bases fit TRBD1. Germline loops: CDR1 MNHNS, CDR2 SASEGT. This CDR3 spans 15 amino acids. The V and J ends lost 2 bases and 8 bases, in that order; junction bases with no gene match: 5. The CDR3 loop is CASSELTGGDSPLHF. The CDR3, as DNA: TGTGCCAGCAGTGAACTTACAGGGGGTGATTCACCCCTCCACTTT.

A single count supports this clone. The rearrangement uses TRBV29-1 and TRBJ2-1, with 9 positions matching TRBD1. Trimming cost V 7 bases and J 4 bases; bases outside gene matches: 5. The germline V gene has CDR1 SQVTM and CDR2 ANQGSEA. The CDR3 sequence is 13 residues long. The CDR3 DNA sequence: TGCAGCGAGCGGACAGGGGATTACAATGAGCAGTTCTTC. Translating it yields CSERTGDYNEQFF.

The sample holds one count of this clone. This chain uses TRBV9 with TRBJ2-3, with 12 nucleotides matching TRBD2. Per germline, CDR1 SGDLS and CDR2 YYNGEE. Trimming took 0 bases from V and 2 from J; bases not matched to a gene: 10. The CDR3 runs to 19 residues. CDR3 DNA sequence: TGTGCCAGCAGCGTAGATTCAGCCGGACTAGCGGGACTCACAGATACGCAGTATTTT. This translates into CASSVDSAGLAGLTDTQYF.

J is TRBJ2-7 and V is TRBV28; TRBD1 matches at 7 bases. This CDR3 is 14 amino acids long. With 5 bases clipped from V and 2 bases from J, the junction kept 6 bases outside the gene matches. The germline CDR1 and CDR2 sequences are MDHEN and SYDVKM. This chain's CDR3 is CASSIDRVPYEQYF. The CDR3 nucleotides read TGTGCCAGCAGTATCGACAGGGTCCCCTACGAGCAGTACTTC.

The chain joins TRBV7-9 to TRBJ1-6; D is unresolved. V lost 3 bases to trimming and J lost 6 bases, with 12 bases between them. CDR1 is SEHNR and CDR2 is FQNEAQ in the germline V gene (reference sequence). This CDR3 contains 15 residues. The CDR3 region has the DNA TGTGCCAGCAGCTTTTTAGCGCAGCCTAATTCACCCCTCCACTTT. This gives the protein CASSFLAQPNSPLHF.

This sequence joins TRBV2 and TRBJ1-1; TRBD1 agrees at 7 bases. The CDR3 length is 14 residues. The V and J ends lost 7 bases and 2 bases, in that order; junction bases with no gene match: 7. The germline CDR1 and CDR2 sequences are SNHLY and FYNNEI. The CDR3 loop is CASTTDRVNTEAFF. CDR3 DNA sequence: TGTGCCAGCACTACTGACAGGGTCAACACTGAAGCTTTCTTT.

The table lists this clone with a few counts. The chain employs TRBV19 and TRBJ2-7; TRBD1 aligns across 9 bases. V shed 5 bases, J shed 3 bases, and the junction held 2 bases outside the gene matches. The V gene's germline CDR1 is LNHDA and CDR2 SQIVND (reference sequence). CDR3 size: 13 residues. The CDR3 spells CASSRDRVYEQYF. The CDR3 DNA reads as TGTGCCAGTAGTCGGGACAGGGTCTACGAGCAGTACTTC.

The rearrangement uses TRBV19 and TRBJ1-5; D unresolved. V lost 3 bases to trimming and J lost 0 bases, with 12 bases between them. The CDR3 length is 16 residues. Germline-derived CDR1 and CDR2 are LNHDA and SQIVND (reference sequence). For the CDR3, the DNA is TGTGCCAGTAGTATTAATAAACAATATAGCAATCAGCCCCAGCATTTT. Protein: CASSINKQYSNQPQHF.

The chain couples TRBV5-6 to TRBJ1-4; no definite D call. The CDR3 is made up of 15 amino acids. Trimming took 1 base from V and 0 from J, leaving 7 bases between them. Germline-derived CDR1 and CDR2 are SGHDT and YYEEEE. CDR3: CASSLLTSTNEKLFF. Here the CDR3 DNA reads TGTGCCAGCAGCTTGTTAACTTCAACTAATGAAAAACTGTTTTTT. Full variable domain (rest looked up from reference TRBV5-6 and TRBJ1-4): DAGVTQSPTHLIKTRGQQVTLRCSPKSGHDTVSWYQQALGQGPQFIFQYYEEEERQRGNFPDRFSGHQFPNYSSELNVNALLLGDSALYLCASSLLTSTNEKLFFGSGTQLSVL.

The chain links TRBV6-5 to TRBJ1-2; D call uncertain. The V end lost 5 bases, the J end lost 6 bases, and 13 bases lay between the germline ends. Germline lookup yields CDR1 MNHEY and CDR2 SVGAGI. The CDR3 is 13 residues long. In DNA form, the CDR3 reads TGTGCCAGCAGTGTGGGAGGTGAAGATGGCTACACCTTC. This sequence encodes CASSVGGEDGYTF.

The CDR3 is CASSFPIAGDSEQYF. As DNA, the CDR3 is TGTGCCAGCAGTTTCCCCATAGCGGGAGATAGCGAGCAGTACTTC. V and J are TRBV28 and TRBJ2-7; 9 bases match TRBD2. CDR1 is MDHEN and CDR2 is SYDVKM in the germline V gene. The CDR3 extends over 15 amino acids. V lost 3 bases to trimming and J lost 6 bases; unmatched junction nucleotides: 9.

This rearrangement joins TRBV29-1 to TRBJ1-2; D possibly corresponds to TRBD1 (6 bases). Germline lookup yields CDR1 SQVTM and CDR2 ANQGSEA. This CDR3 is built from 17 residues. Trimming took off 5 bases at V and 2 bases at J, with 24 bases between the two ends. The CDR3 sequence: CSVTGGQTIRDNYGYTF. CDR3 nucleotides: TGCAGCGTTACCGGTGGACAGACTATAAGAGACAACTATGGCTACACCTTC.

The rearrangement uses TRBV6-5 and TRBJ1-2; D not certain. The CDR3 runs 15 residues. With 0 bases removed from V and 1 base from J, the gap between germline ends came to 9 bases. The germline CDR1 and CDR2 sequences are MNHEY and SVGAGI. CDR3: CASSYSIPGNYGYTF. CDR3 nucleotide sequence: TGTGCCAGCAGTTACTCGATCCCGGGTAACTATGGCTACACCTTC.